This T cell receptor (beta chain) was captured by sequencing in a study of lymphopenia after photon versus proton radiotherapy. Study findings and constraints: Post-nadir TCR diversity decline inversely tracked overall survival among those who died. Only patients who died were analyzed for survival; proton advantage is unproven. After lymphocyte nadir, photon-treated repertoires showed oligoclonal expansion, especially CD8+ Temra.

Details on this clone: Its matching antigen is unknown.

Germline-derived CDR1 and CDR2 are SQVTM and ANQGSEA. V gave up 8 bases and J gave up 4 bases; unmatched junction bases: 3. The CDR3 consists of 11 residues. Profiled with immunoSEQ multiplex PCR; TCRdb holds only in-frame clones, not every one. The table lists around 70,000 clones, under 95% of them singletons, with 2.9% in the top ten. This rearrangement joins TRBV29-1 to TRBJ2-3; TRBD2 agrees at 7 bases. The clonotype comes from a woman in her seventies with pancreatic cancer. The specimen was peripheral blood, collected from a patient treated with photon-based radiotherapy. CDR3 bases: TGCAGCATACGGGAGGCAGATACGCAGTATTTT. Protein sequence: CSIREADTQYF.